The following is a T cell receptor (beta chain) sequence with its context. TCRdb's table, derived via immunoSEQ multiplex PCR, lists solely in-frame clones and lacks some. Counted here are roughly 120,000 clones, approximately 90% occurring once; the ten biggest clones make up 3.5% to 4.5%. V was cut by 6 bases and J by 2 bases, with 7 bases left in between. The CDR3 is 13 residues long. This record comes from a study of control samples from healthy donors and cancer patients. V and J are TRBV12-3 or TRBV12-4 and TRBJ2-2, with D perhaps TRBD2 (6 bases). The specimen was PBMCs. The TCR originated in a woman aged 55-69 years with lung cancer. CDR3 DNA: TGTGCCAGCAGGCGGGGTAACACCGGGGAGCTGTTTTTT. This gives the protein CASRRGNTGELFF.